The 26 T cell receptor beta chains reported below all come from one sample, sequenced in a study of technical replicates of blood from a handful of donors. Sequencing used immunoSEQ multiplex PCR; TCRdb keeps in-frame clones, though not all of them. Here the sample spans tens of thousands of clones, around 95% being singletons. The specimen was T cells isolated from PBMCs. Every receptor here comes from a human donor in good health.

The gene calls are TRBV6-4 and TRBJ2-3; 7 bases are shared with TRBD1. This CDR3 contains 15 residues. Germline V gene sequence: CDR1 MRHNA, CDR2 SNTAGT. Trimming removed 4 bases from V and 3 bases from J; junction bases left unmatched: 7. The CDR3 DNA follows: TGTGCCAGCAGTGCGGGTGCAGGGGGAACAGATACGCAGTATTTT. Translated, it gives CASSAGAGGTDTQYF.

The chain recombines TRBV27 with TRBJ2-7; 9 bases fit TRBD1. This CDR3 is built from 14 residues. In germline, CDR1 is MNHEY, CDR2 SMNVEV (reference sequence). Unmatched junction bases numbered 6, after V lost 5 bases and J lost 4 bases. CDR3 loop: CASSTSGTGYEQYF. CDR3 bases: TGTGCCAGCAGTACCTCCGGGACAGGGTACGAGCAGTACTTC.

This chain links TRBV25-1 with TRBJ1-4; D remains ambiguous. The CDR3 contains 15 residues. V was clipped by 6 bases and J by 3 bases, with 14 bases between them. Per the germline V gene, CDR1 is MGHDK and CDR2 is SYGVNS. CDR3 protein: CASRPPQSPNEKLFF. CDR3 coding DNA: TGTGCCAGCAGACCACCACAGAGCCCTAATGAAAAACTGTTTTTT.

The J gene is TRBJ2-7, the V gene TRBV7-6; no clear D gene. CDR3 length: 14 amino acids. Per the germline V gene, CDR1 is SGHVS and CDR2 is FNYEAQ. Trimming shortened V by 1 base and J by 6 bases, and 13 bases separated the two germline ends. CDR3 in amino acids: CASSLVASAGEQYF. DNA of the CDR3: TGTGCCAGCAGCTTAGTGGCTAGTGCCGGCGAGCAGTACTTC.

The sample holds one count of this clone. The rearrangement links TRBV5-1 to TRBJ2-7, with 13 bases lining up with TRBD2. The V gene's germline CDR1 is SGHRS and CDR2 YFSETQ. J lost 4 bases, V lost 0 bases, and 1 base had no gene match. This CDR3 is 15 amino acids long. CDR3 protein: CASSLGTSGSYEQYF. CDR3 nucleotides: TGCGCCAGCAGCTTGGGGACTAGCGGGAGTTACGAGCAGTACTTC.

The chain uses TRBV5-4 and TRBJ1-1; no firm D call. The germline V gene encodes CDR1 SGHNT and CDR2 YYREEE (reference sequence). The length of the CDR3 is 12 residues. V was clipped by 0 bases and J by 7 bases, with 7 bases between them. The CDR3 protein is CASSLGQVEAFF. The CDR3, as DNA: TGTGCCAGCAGCTTGGGGCAGGTTGAAGCTTTCTTT.

V is TRBV6-1 and J is TRBJ1-2, with a tentative D call TRBD1 (5 bases). Germline CDR1 reads MNHNS; CDR2 reads SASEGT. V was trimmed by 0 bases and J by 4 bases, leaving 6 bases between them. This CDR3 has 13 residues. The CDR3 loop reads CASSEAGLYGYTF. CDR3 bases: TGTGCCAGCAGTGAAGCGGGACTCTATGGCTACACCTTC.

The rearrangement links TRBV5-4 to TRBJ2-1; possible D gene TRBD2, 5 bases. Trimming removed 6 bases at V and 0 bases at J, with 13 bases between. CDR3 length equals 15 residues. Germline values: CDR1 SGHNT, CDR2 YYREEE (reference sequence). CDR3 loop: CASTLKRSSYNEQFF. The CDR3 DNA follows: TGTGCCAGCACCCTGAAGCGGAGCTCCTACAATGAGCAGTTCTTC.

The chain carries TRBV19 and TRBJ1-1, with 9 nucleotides matching TRBD1. The trim removed 11 bases at V and 10 bases at J, leaving 17 bases unmatched. Germline V gene lookup returns CDR1 LNHDA and CDR2 SQIVND (reference sequence). The CDR3 length is 14 residues. In nucleotides, the CDR3 is TGTGCCTCTTCGTCGGGACAGGGACGTTGGGTAGCTTTCTTT. Its protein product is CASSSGQGRWVAFF.

This chain links TRBV2 with TRBJ1-1; D gene ambiguous. The germline V gene encodes CDR1 SNHLY and CDR2 FYNNEI. The CDR3 length is 12 residues. Between the trimmed V and J ends, which lost 5 bases and 8 bases, there was a span of 12 bases. The CDR3 bases are TGTGCCAGCAGTAGGAGGGCAGTCGAAGCTTTCTTT. Encoded protein: CASSRRAVEAFF. Supplemented by reference TRBV2 and TRBJ1-1, the full variable domain reads EPEVTQTPSHQVTQMGQEVILRCVPISNHLYFYWYRQILGQKVEFLVSFYNNEISEKSEIFDDQFSVERPDGSNFTLKIRSTKLEDSAMYFCASSRRAVEAFFGQGTRLTVV.

The chain uses TRBV5-1 and TRBJ2-3; TRBD2 aligns across 9 bases. The CDR3 runs 14 residues. The junction had 1 base not matched to a gene; V was cut back by 0 bases and J by 5 bases. The germline V gene has CDR1 SGHRS and CDR2 YFSETQ. This CDR3 reads CASSLELAGDTQYF. The CDR3 DNA follows: TGCGCCAGCAGCTTGGAACTAGCGGGAGATACGCAGTATTTT.

The chain links TRBV5-3 to TRBJ1-5, with 8 bases identical to TRBD1. TRBV5-3 is an ORF, with its function uncertain. This CDR3 has 14 residues. V lost 10 bases to trimming and J lost 7 bases; unmatched junction nucleotides: 13. CDR3 amino acids: CAGSGQGRDQPQHF. As DNA, the CDR3 is TGTGCCGGCTCCGGACAGGGTCGAGACCAGCCCCAGCATTTT.

V is TRBV23-1 and J is TRBJ1-3; 8 bases agree with TRBD1. TRBV23-1 is identified as an open reading frame with a role that is uncertain. The CDR3 runs to 16 residues. J was trimmed by 6 bases and V by 0 bases; bases with no gene match: 7. CDR3 coding DNA: TGCGCCAGCAGTCAATCGGACAGGGAAAAGAAAAACACCATATATTTT. This sequence encodes CASSQSDREKKNTIYF.

The chain joins TRBV6-5 to TRBJ2-3, with 8 nucleotides matching TRBD2. CDR1 and CDR2 from the germline V gene are MNHEY and SVGAGI. The V gene end was trimmed by 0 bases and the J gene end by 10 bases; junction bases not matched to a gene: 12. The CDR3 loop spans 16 amino acids. The CDR3 DNA reads TGTGCCAGCAGTTACTCGTATGGGGTCGGGGGGGAGGCGCAGTATTTT. It specifies CASSYSYGVGGEAQYF.

This chain joins TRBV29-1 and TRBJ2-2; 9 positions agree with TRBD1. This CDR3 is 14 amino acids long. The ends lost 4 bases at V and 7 bases at J; junction bases unmatched: 7. Germline values: CDR1 SQVTM, CDR2 ANQGSEA. The CDR3 loop reads CSVGGQGYSGELFF. CDR3 nucleotides: TGCAGCGTTGGGGGACAGGGATACAGCGGGGAGCTGTTTTTT.

The CDR3 sequence: CASSSESPHRQPQHF. CDR3 DNA sequence: TGTGCCAGCAGCTCCGAGAGTCCACACAGACAGCCCCAGCATTTT. The chain carries TRBV7-8 and TRBJ1-5; D remains ambiguous. Trimming removed 4 bases at V and 7 bases at J, with 17 bases between. The CDR3 sequence is 15 residues long. The germline CDR1 and CDR2 sequences are SGHVS and FQNEAQ.

The chain employs TRBV5-1 and TRBJ2-3; 8 nucleotides agree with TRBD1. CDR3 size: 17 residues. Germline CDR1 and CDR2: SGHRS and YFSETQ. Unmatched junction bases numbered 9, after V lost 3 bases and J lost 0 bases. CDR3 nucleotides: TGCGCCAGCAGCTCCTTAGGACAGGGAACTAGCACAGATACGCAGTATTTT. Protein: CASSSLGQGTSTDTQYF. Together with reference TRBV5-1 and TRBJ2-3, the CDR3 gives the full variable domain: KAGVTQTPRYLIKTRGQQVTLSCSPISGHRSVSWYQQTPGQGLQFLFEYFSETQRNKGNFPGRFSGRQFSNSRSEMNVSTLELGDSALYLCASSSLGQGTSTDTQYFGPGTRLTVL.

V gene TRBV15 combines with J gene TRBJ2-7, with D perhaps matching TRBD1 (5 bases). The CDR3 sequence is 16 residues long. V was pared by 0 bases and J by 3 bases, with 15 bases between. From germline, CDR1 is LNHNV and CDR2 YYDKDF (reference sequence). The DNA for the CDR3 is TGTGCCACCAGCAGAGATTCGGCAGGGTCAAGCTACGAGCAGTACTTC. This encodes CATSRDSAGSSYEQYF.

This chain uses TRBV19 with TRBJ2-3; 13 bases line up with TRBD2. V was pared by 4 bases and J by 6 bases, with 7 bases of the junction left unmatched. The CDR3 has 16 residues. The germline V gene encodes CDR1 LNHDA and CDR2 SQIVND (reference sequence). The CDR3 DNA reads as TGTGCCAGTAGTACTTCGACTAGCGGGAGGATTGATACGCAGTATTTT. The encoded protein is CASSTSTSGRIDTQYF.

This chain connects TRBV9 to TRBJ1-3, with 10 bases aligning to TRBD1. Germline values: CDR1 SGDLS, CDR2 YYNGEE. The CDR3 runs 18 residues. The junction had 14 bases not matched to a gene; V was cut back by 0 bases and J by 8 bases. CDR3 sequence (DNA): TGTGCCAGCAGCGTAGTCCCTTTACCGGGACAGGGGTTAGACACCATATATTTT. The encoded protein is CASSVVPLPGQGLDTIYF.

This clone was detected once. The chain has TRBV5-8 and TRBJ2-7; a possible D gene is TRBD2 (6 bases). CDR1 is SGHTS, CDR2 YDEGEE, per germline. CDR3 size: 13 residues. V was pared by 2 bases and J by 3 bases, with 9 bases between. CDR3 region: CASSLGTLYEQYF. CDR3 in DNA: TGTGCCAGCAGCTTAGGGACTCTCTACGAGCAGTACTTC.

This rearrangement joins TRBV4-1 to TRBJ2-5, with 10 bases that match TRBD2. CDR3 length equals 16 residues. Per the germline V gene, CDR1 is MGHRA and CDR2 is YSYEKL. Unmatched junction bases numbered 12, after V lost 3 bases and J lost 8 bases. As DNA, the CDR3 is TGCGCCAGCAGCCAGACGTCAGGGAGCGGGGGGGCAACCCAGTACTTC. Protein product: CASSQTSGSGGATQYF.

This sequence joins TRBV27 and TRBJ2-7; 8 positions match TRBD2. The CDR3 consists of 16 residues. CDR1 MNHEY and CDR2 SMNVEV come from the germline V gene (reference sequence). After removal of 5 bases from V and 5 bases from J, the junction contained 14 bases not matched to a gene. The CDR3 loop is CASSPFAGGVLNEQYF. CDR3 coding DNA: TGTGCCAGCAGTCCCTTCGCGGGAGGAGTCCTGAACGAGCAGTACTTC.

V gene TRBV7-9 combines with J gene TRBJ1-2; possibly TRBD1 for D (5 bases). CDR1 is SEHNR and CDR2 is FQNEAQ in the germline V gene (reference sequence). CDR3 length equals 15 residues. V was clipped by 1 base and J by 7 bases, with 16 bases between them. CDR3 sequence: CASSLGSGTPSGYTF. The CDR3 coding sequence is TGTGCCAGCAGCTTAGGATCCGGGACTCCCTCTGGCTACACCTTC. The full variable domain, completed using reference TRBV7-9 and TRBJ1-2, is DTGVSQNPRHKITKRGQNVTFRCDPISEHNRLYWYRQTLGQGPEFLTYFQNEAQLEKSRLLSDRFSAERPKGSFSTLEIQRTEQGDSAMYLCASSLGSGTPSGYTFGSGTRLTVV.

About this clone itself: One end of the junction is discordant with germline, which a read error may explain. V usage is TRBV4-1 and J usage is TRBJ2-1, with 12 nucleotides matching TRBD2. Per germline, CDR1 MGHRA and CDR2 YSYEKL. The CDR3 runs to 20 residues. DNA for the CDR3: TGCGCTAGCAGCCAAGTACTACTAGCGGGAGGTGGGAGCTCCTACAATGAGCAGTTCTTC. It encodes CASSQVLLAGGGSSYNEQFF.

This chain links TRBV27 with TRBJ2-2; 12 bases agree with TRBD1. Trimming took 3 bases from V and 5 from J; bases not matched to a gene: 1. CDR1 MNHEY and CDR2 SMNVEV come from the germline V gene (reference sequence). The CDR3 covers 15 residues. CDR3 bases: TGTGCCAGCAGTTTGGGACAGGGGGCGACCGGGGAGCTGTTTTTT. Translation gives CASSLGQGATGELFF.